These T cell receptor beta chains were read from a single sample in a study of shared clonotypes between healthy human individuals. Using immunoSEQ multiplex PCR, the repertoire was profiled, and TCRdb retains in-frame clones only, with some absent. The sample holds around 1.9 million clones, just over 90% seen once. Sequencing was performed on naive CD8+ T cells from PBMCs. The receptor set was obtained from a man between 18 and 35 years old in good health. Some clones in this sample may be carry-over from other donors' samples. CDR3s include the opening cysteine and the closing phenylalanine or tryptophan. D genes are given only for firm matches. Clone size, where shown, is once, few, many, or a class for clones that have expanded.

v_gene: TRBV6-5
j_gene: TRBJ2-1
abundance: NA
d_gene: NA
CDR3aa: CASNYDDSFSYNEQFF
CDR3nt: TGTGCCAGCAATTACGACGACAGCTTCTCCTACAATGAGCAGTTCTTC

v_gene: TRBV12-5
j_gene: TRBJ2-1
abundance: NA
d_gene: NA
CDR3aa: CASGFPPAGTKGESLYNEQFF
CDR3nt: TGTGCTAGTGGTTTCCCCCCCGCCGGGACAAAAGGGGAGTCTCTCTACAATGAGCAGTTCTTC

v_gene: TRBV9
j_gene: TRBJ2-1
abundance: NA
d_gene: NA
CDR3aa: CASSAEGHSSYNEQFF
CDR3nt: TGTGCCAGCAGCGCTGAGGGACACTCTTCCTACAATGAGCAGTTCTTC

v_gene: TRBV11-1
j_gene: TRBJ2-7
abundance: NA
d_gene: TRBD1
CDR3aa: CASSTTGTDFYEQYF
CDR3nt: TGTGCCAGCAGCACGACCGGGACAGATTTTTACGAGCAGTACTTC

v_gene: TRBV29-1
j_gene: TRBJ1-2
abundance: NA
d_gene: NA
CDR3aa: CSVEGSYGYTF
CDR3nt: TGCAGCGTTGAGGGCAGCTATGGCTACACCTTC

v_gene: TRBV4-1
j_gene: TRBJ2-7
abundance: NA
d_gene: NA
CDR3aa: CASSPFSGPYEQYF
CDR3nt: TGCGCCAGCAGCCCCTTTAGCGGACCCTACGAGCAGTACTTC

v_gene: TRBV28
j_gene: TRBJ1-5
abundance: NA
d_gene: TRBD1
CDR3aa: CASSFRDRGHQPQHF
CDR3nt: TGTGCCAGCAGTTTCCGGGACAGGGGTCATCAGCCCCAGCATTTT

v_gene: TRBV5-6
j_gene: TRBJ2-7
abundance: NA
d_gene: NA
CDR3aa: CASSLGRSYEQYF
CDR3nt: TGTGCCAGCAGCCTAGGACGGTCCTACGAGCAGTACTTC

v_gene: TRBV6-5
j_gene: TRBJ2-7
abundance: NA
d_gene: TRBD2
CDR3aa: CASSQAGLHYEQYF
CDR3nt: TGTGCCAGCAGTCAAGCGGGACTCCACTACGAGCAGTACTTC

v_gene: TRBV27
j_gene: TRBJ2-1
abundance: once
d_gene: TRBD2
CDR3aa: CASSPSAGGSPYNEQFF
CDR3nt: TGTGCCAGCAGTCCTTCAGCGGGAGGGAGTCCCTACAATGAGCAGTTCTTC

v_gene: TRBV6-6
j_gene: TRBJ1-2
abundance: NA
d_gene: TRBD1
CDR3aa: CASSYYSTGDGYTF
CDR3nt: TGTGCCAGCAGTTACTACTCGACAGGGGATGGCTACACCTTC

v_gene: TRBV27
j_gene: TRBJ2-1
abundance: NA
d_gene: NA
CDR3aa: CASSLTGPYENEQFF
CDR3nt: TGTGCCAGCAGTTTAACGGGGCCGTACGAGAATGAGCAGTTCTTC

v_gene: TRBV9
j_gene: TRBJ1-1
abundance: NA
d_gene: NA
CDR3aa: CASSVAPMGAREAFF
CDR3nt: TGTGCCAGCAGCGTAGCTCCGATGGGGGCCCGTGAAGCTTTCTTT

v_gene: TRBV27
j_gene: TRBJ2-1
abundance: once
d_gene: NA
CDR3aa: CASSSGPSSYNEQFF
CDR3nt: TGTGCCAGCAGCTCGGGCCCGAGCTCCTACAATGAGCAGTTCTTC

v_gene: TRBV19
j_gene: TRBJ2-2
abundance: few
d_gene: NA
CDR3aa: CASSWGYPLAGELFF
CDR3nt: TGTGCCAGTAGTTGGGGGTACCCGCTGGCCGGGGAGCTGTTTTTT

v_gene: TRBV28
j_gene: TRBJ2-7
abundance: NA
d_gene: TRBD2
CDR3aa: CASTPRGGGPYEQYF
CDR3nt: TGTGCCAGCACCCCGCGGGGGGGAGGCCCCTACGAGCAGTACTTC

v_gene: TRBV6-4
j_gene: TRBJ2-2
abundance: NA
d_gene: TRBD2
CDR3aa: CASSARLAGGPNTGELFF
CDR3nt: TGTGCCAGCAGTGCGAGACTAGCGGGAGGGCCGAACACCGGGGAGCTGTTTTTT

v_gene: TRBV29-1
j_gene: TRBJ1-2
abundance: NA
d_gene: NA
CDR3aa: CSVEYPLESYTF
CDR3nt: TGCAGCGTTGAGTATCCTCTGGAGAGCTACACCTTC

v_gene: TRBV6-6
j_gene: TRBJ2-7
abundance: NA
d_gene: NA
CDR3aa: CASSYSPGSSYEQYF
CDR3nt: TGTGCCAGCAGTTACTCCCCAGGGTCCTCCTACGAGCAGTACTTC

v_gene: TRBV30
j_gene: TRBJ2-7
abundance: NA
d_gene: NA
CDR3aa: CAWSAGSGASYF
CDR3nt: TGTGCCTGGAGTGCCGGTTCAGGGGCATCGTACTTC

v_gene: TRBV7-9
j_gene: TRBJ1-4
abundance: NA
d_gene: TRBD1
CDR3aa: CASRTGSNEKLFF
CDR3nt: TGTGCCAGTAGGACAGGGTCTAATGAAAAACTGTTTTTT

v_gene: TRBV11-2
j_gene: TRBJ2-7
abundance: NA
d_gene: NA
CDR3aa: CASSLDRRGPYEQYF
CDR3nt: TGTGCCAGCAGCTTAGATAGGAGGGGACCCTACGAGCAGTACTTC

v_gene: TRBV28
j_gene: TRBJ2-1
abundance: NA
d_gene: TRBD1
CDR3aa: CASSSMTGVNEQFF
CDR3nt: TGTGCCAGCAGCTCTATGACAGGGGTCAATGAGCAGTTCTTC

v_gene: TRBV7-6
j_gene: TRBJ2-1
abundance: NA
d_gene: TRBD2
CDR3aa: CASSLALAGDFSYNEQFF
CDR3nt: TGTGCCAGCAGCTTAGCACTAGCGGGGGATTTCTCCTACAATGAGCAGTTCTTC

v_gene: TRBV6-5
j_gene: TRBJ2-7
abundance: NA
d_gene: TRBD1
CDR3aa: CASSSQTGNLYEQYF
CDR3nt: TGTGCCAGCAGTTCCCAGACAGGGAATCTCTACGAGCAGTACTTC

v_gene: TRBV7-9
j_gene: TRBJ2-1
abundance: NA
d_gene: NA
CDR3aa: CASSLGPERAIYNEQFF
CDR3nt: TGTGCCAGCAGCTTAGGGCCGGAGCGGGCAATATACAATGAGCAGTTCTTC

v_gene: TRBV2
j_gene: TRBJ2-5
abundance: NA
d_gene: NA
CDR3aa: CASSELTTNRAQETQYF
CDR3nt: TGTGCCAGCAGTGAACTAACGACCAACAGGGCACAAGAGACCCAGTACTTC

v_gene: TRBV27
j_gene: TRBJ2-7
abundance: NA
d_gene: NA
CDR3aa: CASSYSATYEQYF
CDR3nt: TGTGCCAGCAGTTACAGCGCCACCTACGAGCAGTACTTC

v_gene: TRBV10-1
j_gene: TRBJ1-1
abundance: NA
d_gene: NA
CDR3aa: CASSPSQGSWFYNTEAFF
CDR3nt: TGCGCCAGCAGCCCCTCACAGGGAAGTTGGTTTTACAACACTGAAGCTTTCTTT

v_gene: TRBV5-4
j_gene: TRBJ2-7
abundance: NA
d_gene: TRBD2
CDR3aa: CASSPLAGGAEQYF
CDR3nt: TGTGCCAGCAGCCCTTTAGCGGGAGGTGCCGAGCAGTACTTC

v_gene: TRBV28
j_gene: TRBJ1-4
abundance: NA
d_gene: NA
CDR3aa: CASSFRRVVKLFF
CDR3nt: TGTGCCAGCAGTTTCCGGAGGGTTGTGAAACTGTTTTTT

v_gene: TRBV27
j_gene: TRBJ2-1
abundance: NA
d_gene: TRBD2
CDR3aa: CASSLMLAGGNEQFF
CDR3nt: TGTGCCAGCAGTTTAATGCTAGCGGGAGGCAATGAGCAGTTCTTC

v_gene: TRBV11-2
j_gene: TRBJ2-5
abundance: NA
d_gene: NA
CDR3aa: CASSGSAGLGETQYF
CDR3nt: TGTGCCAGCAGCGGGTCGGCGGGGTTGGGTGAGACCCAGTACTTC

v_gene: TRBV6-6
j_gene: TRBJ1-2
abundance: NA
d_gene: TRBD1
CDR3aa: CASTRTGEGGYTF
CDR3nt: TGTGCCAGCACCCGGACAGGGGAAGGAGGCTACACCTTC

v_gene: TRBV6-5
j_gene: TRBJ2-5
abundance: NA
d_gene: NA
CDR3aa: CASSPMIGSQETQYF
CDR3nt: TGTGCCAGCAGCCCTATGATCGGGAGCCAAGAGACCCAGTACTTC

v_gene: TRBV5-1
j_gene: TRBJ2-1
abundance: NA
d_gene: NA
CDR3aa: CASSFPQGRMHNEQFF
CDR3nt: TGCGCCAGCAGCTTCCCTCAGGGGCGGATGCACAATGAGCAGTTCTTC

v_gene: TRBV27
j_gene: TRBJ2-7
abundance: NA
d_gene: NA
CDR3aa: CASSSKGLVGRGYEQYF
CDR3nt: TGTGCCAGCAGTTCGAAAGGACTGGTGGGGAGAGGCTACGAGCAGTACTTC

v_gene: TRBV4-3
j_gene: TRBJ1-2
abundance: NA
d_gene: TRBD1
CDR3aa: CASSQEPTGGRYGYTF
CDR3nt: TGCGCCAGCAGCCAAGAACCAACAGGGGGCAGGTATGGCTACACCTTC

v_gene: TRBV4-1
j_gene: TRBJ1-2
abundance: NA
d_gene: NA
CDR3aa: CASSQDRFRDASGYTF
CDR3nt: TGCGCCAGCAGCCAAGATAGGTTCAGGGACGCGTCTGGCTACACCTTC